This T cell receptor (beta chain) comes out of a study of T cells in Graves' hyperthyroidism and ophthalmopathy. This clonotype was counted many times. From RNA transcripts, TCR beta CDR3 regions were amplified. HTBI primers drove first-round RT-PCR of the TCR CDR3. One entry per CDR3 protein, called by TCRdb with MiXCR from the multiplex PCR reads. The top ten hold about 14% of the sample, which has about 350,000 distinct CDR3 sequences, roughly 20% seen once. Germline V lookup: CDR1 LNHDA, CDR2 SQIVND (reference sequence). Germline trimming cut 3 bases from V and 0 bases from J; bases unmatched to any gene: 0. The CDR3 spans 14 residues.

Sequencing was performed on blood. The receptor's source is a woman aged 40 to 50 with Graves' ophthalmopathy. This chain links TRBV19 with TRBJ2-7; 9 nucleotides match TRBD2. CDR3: CASSISGSSYEQYF. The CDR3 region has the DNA TGTGCCAGTAGTATTAGCGGGAGCTCCTACGAGCAGTACTTC.